The sequence of this T cell receptor (beta chain) was determined in a study of shared clonotypes between healthy human individuals. Whole-study findings and limits: Researchers found naive subsets generally carried larger estimated richness than memory subsets.

Of note for this clone: Its antigen is undetermined.

Per the germline V gene, CDR1 is KGHSH and CDR2 is LQKENI. This CDR3 is 17 amino acids long. V shed 2 bases, J shed 3 bases, and the junction held 12 bases outside the gene matches. Here immunoSEQ multiplex PCR was the method, and the copy in TCRdb shows in-frame clones only, minus some. The sample has over a million clones; about four fifths are singletons. It was into CD45RA+ naive and CD45RA-negative memory subsets that the CD4+ cells were split. This chain uses TRBV18 with TRBJ2-7, with 8 nucleotides matching TRBD2. The sequenced sample was memory CD4+ T cells from PBMCs. Subset given: CD45RA-negative fraction. The sequence derives from a man younger than 30 in good health. Some clones in this sample may be carry-over from other donors' samples. The CDR3 DNA follows: TGTGCCAGCTCACCAGAGGGAGCGGGAGCCCTTTACTACGAGCAGTACTTC. As protein: CASSPEGAGALYYEQYF.